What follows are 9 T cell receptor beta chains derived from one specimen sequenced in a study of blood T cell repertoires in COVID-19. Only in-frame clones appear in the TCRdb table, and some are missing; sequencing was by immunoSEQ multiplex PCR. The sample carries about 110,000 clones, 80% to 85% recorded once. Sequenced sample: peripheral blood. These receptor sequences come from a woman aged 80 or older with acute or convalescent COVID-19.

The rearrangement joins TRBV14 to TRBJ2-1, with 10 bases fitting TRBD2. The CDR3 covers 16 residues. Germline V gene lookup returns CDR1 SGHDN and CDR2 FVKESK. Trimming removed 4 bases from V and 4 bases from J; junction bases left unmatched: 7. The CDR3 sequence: CASSPLGLAAYNEQFF. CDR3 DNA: TGTGCCAGCAGCCCGCTAGGACTAGCGGCTTACAATGAGCAGTTCTTC.

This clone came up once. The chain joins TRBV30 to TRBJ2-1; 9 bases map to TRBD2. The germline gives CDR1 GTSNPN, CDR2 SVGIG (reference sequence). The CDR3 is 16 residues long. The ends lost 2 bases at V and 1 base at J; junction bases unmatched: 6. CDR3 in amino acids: CAWSYRTSASYNEQFF. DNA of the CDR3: TGTGCCTGGAGTTACAGGACTAGCGCGTCCTACAATGAGCAGTTCTTC.

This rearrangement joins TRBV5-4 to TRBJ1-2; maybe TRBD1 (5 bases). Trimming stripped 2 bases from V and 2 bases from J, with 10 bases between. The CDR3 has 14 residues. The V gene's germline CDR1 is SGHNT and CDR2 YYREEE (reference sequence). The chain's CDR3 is CASSFVQGNYGYTF. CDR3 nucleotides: TGTGCCAGCAGCTTTGTTCAGGGCAACTATGGCTACACCTTC.

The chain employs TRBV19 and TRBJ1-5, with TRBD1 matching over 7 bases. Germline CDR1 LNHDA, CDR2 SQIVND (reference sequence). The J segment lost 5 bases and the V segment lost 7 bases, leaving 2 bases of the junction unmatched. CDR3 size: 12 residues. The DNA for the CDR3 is TGTGCCAGTAAGGGGGCTCATCAGCCCCAGCATTTT. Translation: CASKGAHQPQHF.

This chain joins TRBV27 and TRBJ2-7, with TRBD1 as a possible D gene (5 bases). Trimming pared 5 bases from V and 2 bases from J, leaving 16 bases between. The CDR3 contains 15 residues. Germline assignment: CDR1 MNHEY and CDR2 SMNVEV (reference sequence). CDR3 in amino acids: CASSAKGKTAYEQYV. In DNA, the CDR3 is TGTGCCAGCAGTGCCAAGGGCAAGACAGCCTACGAGCAGTACGTC.

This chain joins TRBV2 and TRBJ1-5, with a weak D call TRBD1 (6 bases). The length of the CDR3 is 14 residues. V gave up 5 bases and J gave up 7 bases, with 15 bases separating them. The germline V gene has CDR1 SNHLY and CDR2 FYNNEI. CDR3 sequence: CASSLQGGVQPQHF. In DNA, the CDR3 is TGTGCCAGCAGTCTACAAGGGGGTGTACAGCCCCAGCATTTT.

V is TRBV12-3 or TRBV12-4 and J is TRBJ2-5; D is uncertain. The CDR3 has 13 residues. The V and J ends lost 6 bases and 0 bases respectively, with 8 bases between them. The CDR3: CASRSYNQETQYF. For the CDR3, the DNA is TGTGCCAGCAGGTCCTATAACCAAGAGACCCAGTACTTC.

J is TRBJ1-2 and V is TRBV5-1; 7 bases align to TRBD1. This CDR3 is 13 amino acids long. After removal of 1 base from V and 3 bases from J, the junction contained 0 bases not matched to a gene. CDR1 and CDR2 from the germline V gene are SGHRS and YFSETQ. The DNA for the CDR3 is TGCGCCAGCAGCTTGACAGGGGACTATGGCTACACCTTC. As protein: CASSLTGDYGYTF.

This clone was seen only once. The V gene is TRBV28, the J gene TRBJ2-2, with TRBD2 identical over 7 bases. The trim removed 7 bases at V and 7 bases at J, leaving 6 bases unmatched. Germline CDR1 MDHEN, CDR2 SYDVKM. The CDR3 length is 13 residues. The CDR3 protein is CASTWGGIGELFF. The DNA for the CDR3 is TGTGCCAGCACTTGGGGGGGGATCGGGGAGCTGTTTTTT.